The present T cell receptor (beta chain) was sequenced within a study of beta chain features in type 1 diabetes. Study-level information: Taken together, all samples contributed roughly 100 million examined sorted cells. Study-level points and caveats: Amplification by PCR could prefer shorter templates, with the same effect in patients and controls.

All of the isolated RNA was reverse transcribed, so expressed TCRB transcripts were sequenced. The table came from immunoSEQ multiplex PCR; TCRdb's copy has only in-frame clones and leaves some out. The sample lists about 140,000 clones; about a tenth were seen once. This clone was seen only a few times. Its antigen is not identified. V shed 4 bases and J shed 1 base, with 13 bases lying between them. CDR1 SNHLY and CDR2 FYNNEI come from the germline V gene. The CDR3 contains 15 residues. Sorting that relied on CD45RO/CCR7/CD25/CD127/CD95/CD27 yielded CD4+ naive, central memory, regulatory and stem cell-like memory cells.

This receptor was obtained from a woman aged 40 to 55 in good health. The sequencing input was central memory CD4+ T cells from blood. The rearrangement uses TRBV2 and TRBJ2-5; tentatively, D is TRBD1 or TRBD2 (5 bases each). CDR3 sequence: CASSGAVTAQETQYF. CDR3 DNA sequence: TGTGCCAGCAGTGGAGCGGTGACAGCCCAAGAGACCCAGTACTTC.